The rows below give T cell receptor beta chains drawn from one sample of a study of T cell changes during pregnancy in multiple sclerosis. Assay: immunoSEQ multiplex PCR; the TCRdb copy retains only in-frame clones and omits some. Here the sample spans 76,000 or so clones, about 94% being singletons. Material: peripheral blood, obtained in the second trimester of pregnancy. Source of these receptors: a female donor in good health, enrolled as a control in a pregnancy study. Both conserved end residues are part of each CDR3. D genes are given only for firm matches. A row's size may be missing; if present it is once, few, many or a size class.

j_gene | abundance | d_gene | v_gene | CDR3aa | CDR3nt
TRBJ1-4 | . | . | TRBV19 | CASSQETKGEKLFF | TGTGCCAGTAGTCAAGAAACGAAGGGGGAAAAACTGTTTTTT
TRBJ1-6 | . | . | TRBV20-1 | CSARLNSPLHF | TGCAGTGCTCGTCTTAATTCACCCCTCCACTTT
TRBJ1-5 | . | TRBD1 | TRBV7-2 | CASSTTGYQPQHF | TGTGCCAGCAGCACGACAGGGTATCAGCCCCAGCATTTT
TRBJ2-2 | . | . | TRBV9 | CASSVAANTGELFF | TGTGCCAGCAGCGTAGCTGCGAACACCGGGGAGCTGTTTTTT
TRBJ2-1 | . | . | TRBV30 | CAWTEGGNEQFF | TGTGCCTGGACTGAAGGGGGTAATGAGCAGTTCTTC
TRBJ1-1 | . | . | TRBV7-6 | CASSSLTEPGTEAFF | TGTGCCAGCAGCTCCTTGACAGAGCCAGGGACTGAAGCTTTCTTT
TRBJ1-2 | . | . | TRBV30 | CAWRGGAFPGNYGYTF | TGTGCCTGGAGGGGCGGGGCTTTCCCTGGGAACTATGGCTACACCTTC
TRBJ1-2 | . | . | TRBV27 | CASSGGGGVYGYTF | TGTGCCAGCAGTGGGGGCGGGGGAGTGTATGGCTACACCTTC
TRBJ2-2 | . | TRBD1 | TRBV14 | CASSPLGQGVFRSGELFF | TGTGCCAGCAGCCCGCTAGGACAGGGGGTTTTTCGGTCCGGGGAGCTGTTTTTT
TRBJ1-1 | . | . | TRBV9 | CASSASSGVAEAFF | TGTGCCAGCAGCGCCAGCTCAGGGGTCGCTGAAGCTTTCTTT
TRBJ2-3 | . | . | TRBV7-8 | CASSLTISTDTQYF | TGTGCCAGCAGCCTGACAATTAGCACAGATACGCAGTATTTT
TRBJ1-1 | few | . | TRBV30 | CAWITVREAFF | TGTGCCTGGATAACGGTCCGGGAGGCTTTCTTT
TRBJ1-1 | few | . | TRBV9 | CASSERSADMNTEAFF | TGTGCCAGCAGCGAGAGGTCGGCGGACATGAACACTGAAGCTTTCTTT
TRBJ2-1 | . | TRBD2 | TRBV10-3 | CAIQASGGRYNEQFF | TGTGCCATCCAGGCTAGCGGGGGCCGATACAATGAGCAGTTCTTC
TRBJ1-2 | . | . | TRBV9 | CASGPGGGRYGYTF | TGTGCCAGCGGACCTGGGGGAGGCCGCTATGGCTACACCTTC
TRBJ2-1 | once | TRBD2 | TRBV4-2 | CASSQGRGEYNEQFF | TGTGCCAGCAGCCAAGGACGGGGGGAATACAATGAGCAGTTCTTC
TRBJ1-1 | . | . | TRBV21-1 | CASSKPGVNTEAFF | TGTGCCAGCAGCAAGCCGGGTGTCAACACTGAAGCTTTCTTT
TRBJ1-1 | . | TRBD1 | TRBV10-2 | CATLSAGTGERGGPQNTEAFF | TGCGCCACCCTTTCGGCCGGGACAGGGGAACGGGGGGGACCTCAAAACACTGAAGCTTTCTTT
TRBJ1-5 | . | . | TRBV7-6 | CASSLGSSGGAVQPQHF | TGTGCCAGCAGCTTAGGTTCATCCGGTGGGGCTGTTCAGCCCCAGCATTTT
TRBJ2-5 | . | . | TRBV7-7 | CASSLALGRTRGQETQYF | TGTGCTAGCAGCTTAGCGTTGGGGAGGACCAGGGGGCAAGAGACCCAGTACTTC
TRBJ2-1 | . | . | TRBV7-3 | CASSLGANNEQFF | TGTGCCAGCAGCTTAGGGGCCAACAATGAGCAGTTCTTC
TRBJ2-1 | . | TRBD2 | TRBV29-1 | CSVQGGLAGDNEQFF | TGCAGCGTTCAAGGTGGACTAGCGGGAGACAATGAGCAGTTCTTC
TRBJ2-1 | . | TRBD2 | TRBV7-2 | CASSLVGASGGNEQFF | TGTGCCAGCAGCTTAGTGGGGGCTAGCGGGGGGAATGAGCAGTTCTTC
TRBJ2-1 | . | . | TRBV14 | CASSPRSRGSGSEQFF | TGTGCCAGCAGCCCAAGATCTCGGGGATCGGGTAGTGAGCAGTTCTTC
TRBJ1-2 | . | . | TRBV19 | CASNEGLNYGYTF | TGTGCCAGTAATGAGGGCTTAAACTATGGCTACACCTTC
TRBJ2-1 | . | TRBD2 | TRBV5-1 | CASSPLSLLAEHPWGNEQFF | TGCGCCAGCAGCCCCCTGTCACTACTAGCGGAACACCCCTGGGGCAATGAGCAGTTCTTC
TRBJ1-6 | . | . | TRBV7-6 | CASSPGGENSPLHF | TGTGCCAGCAGTCCCGGGGGAGAAAATTCACCCCTCCACTTT
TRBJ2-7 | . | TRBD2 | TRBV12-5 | CASGFKPFPLAGGQFNYEQYF | TGTGCTAGTGGTTTTAAACCTTTTCCACTAGCGGGGGGCCAATTTAACTACGAGCAGTACTTC
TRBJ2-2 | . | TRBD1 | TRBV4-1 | CASSQAPTGVNTGELFF | TGCGCCAGCAGCCAAGCCCCGACAGGGGTGAACACCGGGGAGCTGTTTTTT
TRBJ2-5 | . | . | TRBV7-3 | CASSSTGQETQYF | TGTGCCAGCAGCTCGACAGGTCAAGAGACCCAGTACTTC
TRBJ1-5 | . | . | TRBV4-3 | CASSQDLDTGIGQPQHF | TGCGCCAGCAGCCAAGATCTGGACACAGGGATCGGGCAGCCCCAGCATTTT
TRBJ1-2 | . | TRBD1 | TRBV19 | CASSIVRQGANSYGYTF | TGTGCCAGTAGTATAGTCCGCCAGGGGGCGAACAGCTATGGCTACACCTTC
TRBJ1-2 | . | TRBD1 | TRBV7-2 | CASSLVRQPGTGYGYTF | TGTGCCAGCAGCTTAGTTCGCCAACCCGGGACAGGGTATGGCTACACCTTC
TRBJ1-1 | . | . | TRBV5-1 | CASSPETGEAFF | TGCGCCAGCAGTCCAGAGACAGGTGAAGCTTTCTTT
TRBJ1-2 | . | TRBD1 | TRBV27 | CASSAGDRVMHGYTF | TGTGCCAGCAGTGCGGGGGACAGGGTTATGCATGGCTACACCTTC
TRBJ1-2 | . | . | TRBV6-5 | CASAPRVQSDYGYTF | TGTGCCAGCGCCCCCCGGGTTCAGTCTGACTATGGCTACACCTTC
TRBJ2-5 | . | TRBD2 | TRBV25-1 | CASSEPGLAGETQYF | TGTGCCAGCAGTGAGCCCGGACTAGCGGGTGAGACCCAGTACTTC
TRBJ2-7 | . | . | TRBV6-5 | CASSYAAREGYEQYF | TGTGCCAGCAGTTACGCCGCTAGAGAGGGCTACGAGCAGTACTTC
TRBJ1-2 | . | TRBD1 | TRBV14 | CASSLGQGYYGYTF | TGTGCCAGCAGCCTGGGACAGGGGTACTATGGCTACACCTTC
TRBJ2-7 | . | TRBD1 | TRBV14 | CASSQDPWTGIPYEQYF | TGTGCCAGCAGCCAAGACCCTTGGACAGGGATACCCTACGAGCAGTACTTC
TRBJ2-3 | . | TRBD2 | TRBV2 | CARMTSGGAADTQYF | TGTGCCAGGATGACTAGCGGGGGGGCCGCAGATACGCAGTATTTT
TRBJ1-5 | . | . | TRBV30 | CAWSPGGNQPQHF | TGTGCCTGGAGTCCAGGGGGCAATCAGCCCCAGCATTTT
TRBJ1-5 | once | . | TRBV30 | CAWSSVSENQPQHF | TGTGCCTGGAGTTCGGTCAGCGAAAATCAGCCCCAGCATTTT
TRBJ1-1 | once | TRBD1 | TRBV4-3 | CASSQDARGIGEAFF | TGCGCCAGCAGCCAAGACGCCAGGGGGATTGGTGAAGCTTTCTTT
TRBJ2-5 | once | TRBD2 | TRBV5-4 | CASSDGSGGPAETQYF | TGTGCCAGCAGCGACGGGAGCGGGGGGCCGGCCGAGACCCAGTACTTC
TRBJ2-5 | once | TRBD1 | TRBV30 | CAWTLTGGKTQYF | TGTGCCTGGACCCTGACAGGGGGGAAGACCCAGTACTTC
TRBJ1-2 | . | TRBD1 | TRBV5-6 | CASSLPGGDGYTF | TGTGCCAGCAGCTTGCCAGGGGGCGATGGCTACACCTTC